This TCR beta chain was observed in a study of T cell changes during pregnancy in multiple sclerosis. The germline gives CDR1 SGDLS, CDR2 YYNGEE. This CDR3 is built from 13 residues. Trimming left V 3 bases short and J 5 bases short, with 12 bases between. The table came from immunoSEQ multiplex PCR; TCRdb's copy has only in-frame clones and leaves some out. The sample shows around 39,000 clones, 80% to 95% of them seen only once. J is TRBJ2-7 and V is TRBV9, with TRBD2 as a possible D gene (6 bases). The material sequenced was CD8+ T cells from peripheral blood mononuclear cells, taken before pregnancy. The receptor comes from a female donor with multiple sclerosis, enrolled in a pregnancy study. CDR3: CASSDTGTHEQYF. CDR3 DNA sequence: TGTGCCAGCAGCGACACCGGGACTCACGAGCAGTACTTC.